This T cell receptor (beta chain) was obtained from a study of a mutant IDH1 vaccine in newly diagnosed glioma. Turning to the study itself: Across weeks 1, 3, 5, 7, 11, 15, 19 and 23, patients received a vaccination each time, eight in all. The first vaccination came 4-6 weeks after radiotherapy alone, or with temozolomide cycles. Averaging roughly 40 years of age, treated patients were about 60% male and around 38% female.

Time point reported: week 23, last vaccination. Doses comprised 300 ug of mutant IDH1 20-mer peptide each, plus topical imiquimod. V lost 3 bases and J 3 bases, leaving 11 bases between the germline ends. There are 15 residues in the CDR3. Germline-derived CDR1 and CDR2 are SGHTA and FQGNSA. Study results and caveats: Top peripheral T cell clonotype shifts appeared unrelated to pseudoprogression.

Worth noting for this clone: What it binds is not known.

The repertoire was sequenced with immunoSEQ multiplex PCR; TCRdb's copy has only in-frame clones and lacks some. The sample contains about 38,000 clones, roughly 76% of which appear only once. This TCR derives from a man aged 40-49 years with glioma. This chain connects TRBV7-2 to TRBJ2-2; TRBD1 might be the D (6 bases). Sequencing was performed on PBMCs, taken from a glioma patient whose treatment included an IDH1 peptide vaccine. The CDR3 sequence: CASSFRDTYTGELFF. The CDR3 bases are TGTGCCAGCAGCTTCCGGGACACCTACACCGGGGAGCTGTTTTTT. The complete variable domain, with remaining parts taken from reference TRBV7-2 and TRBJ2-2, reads GAGVSQSPSNKVTEKGKDVELRCDPISGHTALYWYRQSLGQGLEFLIYFQGNSAPDKSGLPSDRFSAERTGGSVSTLTIQRTQQEDSAVYLCASSFRDTYTGELFFGEGSRLTVL.